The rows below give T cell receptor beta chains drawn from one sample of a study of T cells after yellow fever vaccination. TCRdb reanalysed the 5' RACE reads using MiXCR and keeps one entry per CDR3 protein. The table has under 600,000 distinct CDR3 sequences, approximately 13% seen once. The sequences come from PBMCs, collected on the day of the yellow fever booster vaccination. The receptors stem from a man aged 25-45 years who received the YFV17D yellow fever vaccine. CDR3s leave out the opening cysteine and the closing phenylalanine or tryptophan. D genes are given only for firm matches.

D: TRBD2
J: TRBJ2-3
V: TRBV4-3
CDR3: ASSQERTSGDGGTQY

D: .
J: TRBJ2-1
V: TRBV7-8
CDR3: ASSFSDRGLNEQF

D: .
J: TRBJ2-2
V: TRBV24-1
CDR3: ATSDLREAGLSGELF

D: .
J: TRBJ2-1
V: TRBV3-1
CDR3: ASSQVGPEEQF

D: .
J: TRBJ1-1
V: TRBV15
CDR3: ATSRAMGNAAF

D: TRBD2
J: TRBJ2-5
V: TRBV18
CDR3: ASSPRLAGAQETQY

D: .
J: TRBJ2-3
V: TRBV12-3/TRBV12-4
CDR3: ASTGGFADTQY

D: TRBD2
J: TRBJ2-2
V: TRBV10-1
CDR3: ASRDGLAGNTGELF

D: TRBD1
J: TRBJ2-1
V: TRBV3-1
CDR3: ASSQEGTGGYNEQF

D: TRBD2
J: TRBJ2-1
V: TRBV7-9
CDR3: ASSQRSAGVPPF

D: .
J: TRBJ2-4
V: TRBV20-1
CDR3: SAQRERGENIQY

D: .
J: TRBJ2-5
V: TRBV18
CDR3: ASSPVDETQY

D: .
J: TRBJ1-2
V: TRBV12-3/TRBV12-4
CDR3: ASSSQIYGYT

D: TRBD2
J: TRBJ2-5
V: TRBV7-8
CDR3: ASSFSRTSGRQGGETQY

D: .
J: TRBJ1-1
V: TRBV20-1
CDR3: SARDLQLGGTEAF

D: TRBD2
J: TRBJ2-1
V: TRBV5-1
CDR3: ASSLVGGSYSEQF

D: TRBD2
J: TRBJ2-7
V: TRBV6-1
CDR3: ASIEITSGHYEQY

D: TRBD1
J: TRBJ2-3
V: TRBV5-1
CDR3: ASSLATGADTQY

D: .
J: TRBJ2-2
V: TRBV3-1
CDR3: ASPAQGRTGELF

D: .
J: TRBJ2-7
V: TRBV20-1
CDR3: SARDLGRQYEQY

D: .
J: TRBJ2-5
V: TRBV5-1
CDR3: ASSYRGAETQY

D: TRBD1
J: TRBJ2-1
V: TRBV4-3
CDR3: ASSQAGQGGNEQF

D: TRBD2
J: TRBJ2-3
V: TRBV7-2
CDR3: ASSTSGTSSTDTQY

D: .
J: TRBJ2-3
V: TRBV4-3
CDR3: ASGQVGGTDTQY

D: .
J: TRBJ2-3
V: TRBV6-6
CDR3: ASLRTDTQY

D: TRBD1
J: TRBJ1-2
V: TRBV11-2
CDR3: ASSRDRSSRGYT

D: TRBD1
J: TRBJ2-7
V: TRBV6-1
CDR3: ASSRTGTGLLEQY